Presented here are 14 T cell receptor beta chains from one specimen sequenced in a study of T cell repertoires in cytomegalovirus infection. TCRdb recomputed calls from the reads with MiXCR, one row per CDR3 protein. This sample has under 300,000 distinct CDR3 sequences, with about 20% found just once. These receptors lack a known antigen. Source: cultured PBMCs, taken from culture after CMV antigen stimulation. The receptors originated from a human donor in good health (CMV status not recorded). Some clones in this sample may be carry-over from other donors' samples.

This clonotype was observed a handful of times. The chain is built from TRBV5-4 and TRBJ2-1; TRBD1 aligns across 9 bases. The CDR3 has 16 residues. Trimming removed 0 bases from V and 4 bases from J; junction bases left unmatched: 5. From germline, CDR1 is SGHNT and CDR2 YYREEE (reference sequence). The CDR3 sequence is CASSLARTGVYNEQFF. The CDR3 bases are TGTGCCAGCAGCTTGGCTCGGACAGGGGTTTACAATGAGCAGTTCTTC.

The chain uses TRBV2 and TRBJ1-5; 7 bases are a match to TRBD1. V trimming: 8 bases; J trimming: 1 base; junction bases outside the gene matches: 5. The CDR3 covers 14 residues. Germline values: CDR1 SNHLY, CDR2 FYNNEI. CDR3 coding DNA: TGTGCCAGCGCAGGGACAGTGAGCAATCAGCCCCAGCATTTT. Amino acids: CASAGTVSNQPQHF.

This clonotype has just a few counts. V gene TRBV6-5 combines with J gene TRBJ1-1; no reliable D call. This CDR3 has 14 residues. Trimming shortened V by 7 bases and J by 4 bases, and 16 bases separated the two germline ends. Germline values: CDR1 MNHEY, CDR2 SVGAGI. The CDR3: CASKSALDSTEAFF. DNA for the CDR3: TGTGCCAGCAAGTCGGCCCTTGATAGCACTGAAGCTTTCTTT.

In its sample, this clonotype was seen many times. This chain joins TRBV7-2 and TRBJ1-6; D is unresolved. In germline, CDR1 is SGHTA, CDR2 FQGNSA. This CDR3 is 13 amino acids long. Trimming took off 4 bases at V and 7 bases at J, with 8 bases between the two ends. The CDR3, as DNA: TGTGCCAGCAGCTCTAAAAGGAATTCACCCCTCCACTTT. Translated, it gives CASSSKRNSPLHF.

The chain employs TRBV28 and TRBJ1-2, with D possibly TRBD1 on 5 matching bases. Germline CDR1 is MDHEN and CDR2 is SYDVKM. V lost 6 bases, J lost 7 bases, and 9 bases lay in between. This CDR3 has 11 amino acids. The CDR3 spells CASREGPGYTF. CDR3 coding DNA: TGTGCCAGCAGGGAGGGACCTGGCTACACCTTC.

The chain recombines TRBV7-3 with TRBJ2-5; TRBD1 aligns across 7 bases. Germline V gene sequence: CDR1 SGHTA, CDR2 FQGTGA. This CDR3 has 17 amino acids. Trimming took 5 bases from V and 5 from J; bases not matched to a gene: 17. Here the CDR3 DNA reads TGTGCCAGCAGCCCCGGGACGACAGGGATAAAAAGGGAGACCCAGTACTTC. It specifies CASSPGTTGIKRETQYF.

CDR3 DNA sequence: TGCGCCAGCAGCCAAGACGGGATAGGTCTAAGGGATACGCAGTATTTT. Protein sequence: CASSQDGIGLRDTQYF. The chain carries TRBV4-3 and TRBJ2-3; D may be TRBD2 (5 bases). The CDR3 consists of 16 residues. The V gene lost 0 bases and the J gene lost 6 bases, with 16 bases spanning the gap. Germline assignment: CDR1 LGHNA and CDR2 YSLEER.

This clonotype occurred a few times. The chain is built from TRBV4-3 and TRBJ1-1; D perhaps matches TRBD1 (5 bases). The V gene's germline CDR1 is LGHNA and CDR2 YSLEER. The V and J ends lost 3 bases and 1 base respectively, with 15 bases between them. CDR3 length: 16 residues. The CDR3, as DNA: TGCGCCAGCAGCCACCCCCCCTCCGGGGGGAACACTGAAGCTTTCTTT. Its protein is CASSHPPSGGNTEAFF.

CDR3 region: CASSLDSPSSRDEQYF. DNA for the CDR3: TGTGCCAGCAGCTTAGATTCTCCCTCGAGTCGGGACGAGCAGTACTTC. The V call is TRBV7-2, the J call TRBJ2-7; D gene unclear. Trimming removed 1 base at V and 5 bases at J, with 18 bases between. Germline assignment: CDR1 SGHTA and CDR2 FQGNSA. This CDR3 region has 16 residues.

This clonotype was detected only a few times. This chain joins TRBV19 and TRBJ2-1; maybe TRBD2 (6 bases). The ends were cut back, 3 bases at V and 5 bases at J, with 17 bases in the middle. This CDR3 has 16 amino acids. CDR1 is LNHDA and CDR2 is SQIVND in the germline V gene (reference sequence). The CDR3 DNA sequence: TGTGCCAGTAGTATTCAATCCGGACTACCAGACAATGAGCAGTTCTTC. Its protein is CASSIQSGLPDNEQFF. Full variable domain (rest looked up from reference TRBV19 and TRBJ2-1): DGGITQSPKYLFRKEGQNVTLSCEQNLNHDAMYWYRQDPGQGLRLIYYSQIVNDFQKGDIAEGYSVSREKKESFPLTVTSAQKNPTAFYLCASSIQSGLPDNEQFFGPGTRLTVL.

This clonotype has just a few counts. The V gene is TRBV19, the J gene TRBJ2-1, with D perhaps matching TRBD2 (6 bases). The V gene's germline CDR1 is LNHDA and CDR2 SQIVND (reference sequence). This CDR3 is built from 16 residues. The V end lost 3 bases, the J end lost 5 bases, and 17 bases lay between the germline ends. This CDR3 is CASSIAWRGGHNEQFF. In DNA form, the CDR3 reads TGTGCCAGTAGTATCGCGTGGCGGGGAGGCCACAATGAGCAGTTCTTC.

This clonotype appeared a few times. The chain is built from TRBV20-1 and TRBJ2-3; a possible D gene is TRBD1 (6 bases). The CDR3 spans 16 residues. Germline V gene lookup returns CDR1 DFQATT and CDR2 SNEGSKA (reference sequence). V was trimmed by 1 base and J by 2 bases, leaving 16 bases between them. The CDR3 bases are TGCAGTGCTAGAGTCCACGGACAGCCCTTCACAGATACGCAGTATTTT. Translating it yields CSARVHGQPFTDTQYF.

This clonotype has ten or more counts. The chain combines TRBV7-2 with TRBJ1-1, with D possibly matching TRBD1 (5 bases). The V gene's germline CDR1 is SGHTA and CDR2 FQGNSA. This CDR3 is 14 amino acids long. V was clipped by 1 base and J by 2 bases, with 8 bases between them. For the CDR3, the DNA is TGTGCCAGCAGCTTAGACCGGGACAACACTGAAGCTTTCTTT. Protein sequence: CASSLDRDNTEAFF.

The V and J genes are TRBV10-2 and TRBJ2-1; TRBD2 matches 7 bases. V was pared by 2 bases and J by 4 bases, with 5 bases of the junction left unmatched. Looked up from germline, CDR1 is WSHSY and CDR2 is SAAADI. The CDR3 is 15 amino acids. CDR3 nucleotides: TGCGCCAGCAGTGAGAACCTAGCGGCTTACAATGAGCAGTTCTTC. Protein: CASSENLAAYNEQFF.